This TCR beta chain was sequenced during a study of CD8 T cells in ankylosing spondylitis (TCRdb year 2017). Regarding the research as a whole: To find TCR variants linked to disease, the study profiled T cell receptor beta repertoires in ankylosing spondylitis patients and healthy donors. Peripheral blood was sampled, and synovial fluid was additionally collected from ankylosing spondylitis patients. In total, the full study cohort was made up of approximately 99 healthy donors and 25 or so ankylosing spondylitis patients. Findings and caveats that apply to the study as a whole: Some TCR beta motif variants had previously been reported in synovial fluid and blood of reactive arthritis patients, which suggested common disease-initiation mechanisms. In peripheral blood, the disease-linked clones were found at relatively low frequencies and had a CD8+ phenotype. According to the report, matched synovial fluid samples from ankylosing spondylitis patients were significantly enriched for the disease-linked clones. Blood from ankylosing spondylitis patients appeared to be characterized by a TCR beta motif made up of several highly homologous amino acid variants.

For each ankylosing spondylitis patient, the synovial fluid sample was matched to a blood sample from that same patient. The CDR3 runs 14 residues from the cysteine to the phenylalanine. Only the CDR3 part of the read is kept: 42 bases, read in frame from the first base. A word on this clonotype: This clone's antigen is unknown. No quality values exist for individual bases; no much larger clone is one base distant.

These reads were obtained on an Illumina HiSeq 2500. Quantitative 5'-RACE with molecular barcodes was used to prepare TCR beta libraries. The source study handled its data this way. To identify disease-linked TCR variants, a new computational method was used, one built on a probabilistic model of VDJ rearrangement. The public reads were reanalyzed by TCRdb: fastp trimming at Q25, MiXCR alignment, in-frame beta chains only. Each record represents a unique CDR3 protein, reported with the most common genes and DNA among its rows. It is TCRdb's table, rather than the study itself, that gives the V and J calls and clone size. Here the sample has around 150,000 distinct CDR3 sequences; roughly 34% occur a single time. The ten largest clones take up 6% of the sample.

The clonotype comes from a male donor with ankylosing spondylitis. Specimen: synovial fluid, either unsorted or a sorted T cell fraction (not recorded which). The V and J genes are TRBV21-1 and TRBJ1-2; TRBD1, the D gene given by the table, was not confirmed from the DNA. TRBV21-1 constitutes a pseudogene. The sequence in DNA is TGTGCCAGCAGCTACCGAGGCAGGGGCTATGGCTACACCTTC. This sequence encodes CASSYRGRGYGYTF.